The next 9 T cell receptor beta chains were all read from a single sample in a study of CD8 T cells in ankylosing spondylitis. Whole-study findings and limits: Characteristic of ankylosing spondylitis blood, it appeared, was a TCR beta motif comprising roughly eight highly homologous variants.

Antigen specificity for these receptors is unknown. TCRdb passed the 5' RACE reads through MiXCR, listing each CDR3 protein once. The sample holds under 550,000 distinct CDR3 sequences, roughly 27% seen once. Sequencing was carried out using blood, either unsorted or a sorted T cell fraction (not recorded which). These receptors were taken from a male donor with ankylosing spondylitis.

This clonotype was seen only a few times. This chain joins TRBV5-6 and TRBJ2-7; TRBD2 matches 16 bases. V shed 3 bases, J shed 2 bases, and the junction held 2 bases outside the gene matches. CDR1 SGHDT and CDR2 YYEEEE come from the germline V gene. CDR3 length: 16 amino acids. CDR3 sequence: CASSWGLAGGTYEQYF. The CDR3 bases are TGTGCCAGCAGCTGGGGACTAGCGGGAGGGACCTACGAGCAGTACTTC.

The genes are TRBV24-1 and TRBJ2-5, with D uncertain. The length of the CDR3 is 14 residues. Germline V gives CDR1 KGHDR, CDR2 SFDVKD. Between the trimmed V and J ends, which lost 3 bases and 4 bases, there was a span of 11 bases. The CDR3 reads CATSDPGPRETQYF. In nucleotides, the CDR3 is TGTGCCACCAGTGATCCAGGTCCCCGAGAGACCCAGTACTTC.

The chain has TRBV20-1 and TRBJ2-5; D gene unclear. Trimming left V 3 bases short and J 6 bases short, with 11 bases between. Germline assignment: CDR1 DFQATT and CDR2 SNEGSKA (reference sequence). This CDR3 contains 12 residues. CDR3 sequence reads: CSARVQRQTQYF. In DNA form, the CDR3 reads TGCAGTGCTAGGGTGCAGCGACAGACCCAGTACTTC.

This clonotype has more than one count but fewer than ten. V is TRBV10-3 and J is TRBJ2-2, with D possibly matching TRBD2 (6 bases). Between the trimmed V and J ends, which lost 7 bases and 4 bases, there was a span of 19 bases. The CDR3 extends over 16 amino acids. Germline lookup yields CDR1 ENHRY and CDR2 SYGVKD. CDR3 protein: CAITPRRGSGTGELFF. As DNA, the CDR3 is TGTGCCATCACCCCAAGGAGGGGATCGGGCACCGGGGAGCTGTTTTTT.

The rearrangement links TRBV12-3 or TRBV12-4 to TRBJ2-7; 8 positions match TRBD1. The CDR3 contains 18 residues. Trimming took 5 bases from V and 0 from J; bases not matched to a gene: 15. The CDR3 DNA sequence: TGTGCCAGCAGTCTACGGTTCGTTGGACAGGGCTTCTCCTACGAGCAGTACTTC. Translated: CASSLRFVGQGFSYEQYF.

This clonotype has more than one count but fewer than ten. The chain has TRBV5-6 and TRBJ2-1; 8 positions match TRBD2. The CDR3 is made up of 14 amino acids. Germline values: CDR1 SGHDT, CDR2 YYEEEE. The ends lost 2 bases at V and 7 bases at J; junction bases unmatched: 5. The CDR3 DNA reads as TGTGCCAGCAGCTTTAGCGGGAAGAGGAATGAGCAGTTCTTC. Translated, it gives CASSFSGKRNEQFF.

In nucleotides, the CDR3 is TGTGCCAGCAGCCTACCTCCGGACTACCGCAATGAGCAGTTCTTC. This translates into CASSLPPDYRNEQFF. V gene TRBV11-3 combines with J gene TRBJ2-1; a weak D match, TRBD2 (6 bases). The CDR3 contains 15 residues. Germline CDR1 and CDR2: SGHNT and YENEEA. Trimming shortened V by 5 bases and J by 6 bases, and 17 bases separated the two germline ends.

This clonotype came up a few times. The chain combines TRBV29-1 with TRBJ2-5; the D gene could be TRBD1 or TRBD2 (6 bases each). The CDR3 runs to 14 residues. Germline loops: CDR1 SQVTM, CDR2 ANQGSEA. The V end was cut by 7 bases, the J end by 0 bases, with 15 bases between. The CDR3 loop is CSAVGGAYQETQYF. The CDR3 DNA sequence: TGCAGCGCCGTGGGGGGCGCGTACCAAGAGACCCAGTACTTC. The full variable domain, rest sourced from reference TRBV29-1 and TRBJ2-5, is SAVISQKPSRDICQRGTSLTIQCQVDSQVTMMFWYRQQPGQSLTLIATANQGSEATYESGFVIDKFPISRPNLTFSTLTVSNMSPEDSSIYLCSAVGGAYQETQYFGPGTRLLVL.

A few counts support this clonotype. The chain recombines TRBV20-1 with TRBJ1-2; D ambiguous. The CDR3 spans 14 residues. The V gene's germline CDR1 is DFQATT and CDR2 SNEGSKA (reference sequence). The V gene lost 4 bases and the J gene lost 7 bases, with 19 bases spanning the gap. CDR3 sequence (DNA): TGCAGTGCTACCAAGGAGGAGTCCGGAACTGGCTACACCTTC. This codes for CSATKEESGTGYTF.